These 3 T cell receptor beta chains share one sample of origin, sequenced in a study of CD8+CD57+ T cells in acquired aplastic anemia listed by TCRdb under 2018. No cognate antigen is known for these TCRs. Overall results and qualifications from the work: In patients, diversity was lower in CD8+CD57+ cells than in the total CD4+ and CD8+ cell pools.

TCRdb lists the instrument as Illumina HiSeq 2000. Genomic DNA served as template for TCR beta VDJ combination and CDR3 sequence profiling. The raw public reads went through TCRdb reprocessing: fastp at Q25, MiXCR clone calling, in-frame beta chains kept. Rows matching on CDR3 protein sequence are summarized as one entry with the most common DNA and genes. The sample table shows roughly 17,000 distinct CDR3 sequences, and approximately 38% are seen once. The top ten constitute 70% to 90% of the sample. Expansion of CD8+CD57+ cells had been shown by flow cytometry in the patients chosen for sequencing. Source material: CD8+CD57+ T cells sorted from PBMCs. The intended sense of this specimen's cell subset or site label: bead-enriched CD8+CD57+ effector memory T cells from SAA patients. These receptors were taken from a human donor with aplastic anemia.

This clonotype was picked up one time. The chain joins TRBV5-1 to TRBJ1-2, with 11 bases aligning to TRBD1. Germline values: CDR1 SGHRS, CDR2 YFSETQ. This CDR3 is built from 15 residues. The junction had 6 bases not matched to a gene; V was cut back by 0 bases and J by 8 bases. The CDR3 DNA sequence: TGCGCCAGCAGCTTGGCCGGACAGGGGGCAGACGGCTACACCTTC. This codes for CASSLAGQGADGYTF.

The chain has TRBV6-5 and TRBJ2-1; no definite D call. Germline V lookup: CDR1 MNHEY, CDR2 SVGAGI. CDR3 length: 15 residues. The V gene lost 6 bases and the J gene lost 0 bases, with 12 bases spanning the gap. CDR3 loop: CASRFTPNSYNEQFF. The CDR3 coding sequence is TGTGCCAGCAGATTTACTCCGAACTCCTACAATGAGCAGTTCTTC.

V usage is TRBV14 and J usage is TRBJ1-1; tentatively, D is TRBD1 (6 bases). The germline V gene encodes CDR1 SGHDN and CDR2 FVKESK. The CDR3 is made up of 12 amino acids. V dropped 2 bases and J dropped 12 bases, with 13 bases sitting between them. The CDR3: CASSQQGFSTFF. The CDR3 DNA reads TGTGCCAGCAGCCAACAGGGGTTCTCGACTTTCTTT.